This TCR beta chain was sequenced in a study of blood T cell repertoires in COVID-19. For the study at large: Researchers got acute and convalescent COVID-19 samples from the United States, Italy and Spain. T cells, B-cell-depleted T cells, or PBMCs supplied cDNA or gDNA.

Germline values: CDR1 SEHNR, CDR2 FQNEAQ (reference sequence). The CDR3 length is 15 residues. V trimming: 5 bases; J trimming: 0 bases; junction bases outside the gene matches: 3. Authors' analysis steps: The authors estimated nucleated cell counts from reference gene primer amplification. Profiling relied on immunoSEQ multiplex PCR, and the TCRdb table lists in-frame clones only, not all of them. The V and J calls and clone size were taken over from that table, and D and trimming were inferred from the DNA. Of about 210,000 clones in the sample, around 82% are singletons; the top ten hold over 9.5%.

The sequence was obtained from a woman aged 40 to 50 with acute or convalescent COVID-19. The sample consisted of peripheral blood. J is TRBJ2-3 and V is TRBV7-9; 9 nucleotides agree with TRBD1. CDR3 DNA sequence: TGTGCCAGCAGCCCTGGACAGGGGAGCACAGATACGCAGTATTTT. As protein: CASSPGQGSTDTQYF.